A single sample is the source of the 7 T cell receptor beta chains below, sequenced in a study of glioma-infiltrating T cells after dendritic cell vaccination. Here immunoSEQ multiplex PCR was the method, and the copy in TCRdb shows in-frame clones only, minus some. Here the sample spans around 100,000 clones, roughly 76% being singletons. Sequenced material: blood, taken before dendritic cell vaccination. Receptors originate from a human donor with glioblastoma.

The chain joins TRBV6-1 to TRBJ2-1; TRBD1 matches at 9 bases. V dropped 5 bases and J dropped 0; count of bases not matched to a gene: 14. This CDR3 region has 19 residues. CDR1 is MNHNS and CDR2 is SASEGT in the germline V gene. CDR3: CASSKGTGTFLSSYNEQFF. In DNA, the CDR3 is TGTGCCAGCAGTAAAGGGACAGGGACGTTCTTAAGCTCCTACAATGAGCAGTTCTTC.

The chain links TRBV7-6 to TRBJ2-7, with D possibly matching TRBD2 (6 bases). CDR1 and CDR2 from the germline V gene are SGHVS and FNYEAQ. V lost 0 bases and J lost 3, with 9 bases in between. The CDR3 spans 14 residues. The CDR3 region has the DNA TGTGCCAGCAGCTTAGCCCCGGGAGACTACGAGCAGTACTTC. Encoded protein: CASSLAPGDYEQYF.

The V and J genes are TRBV19 and TRBJ1-1; D possibly corresponds to TRBD1 (5 bases). V lost 5 bases to trimming and J lost 5 bases, with 12 bases between them. This CDR3 is 13 amino acids long. CDR1 is LNHDA, CDR2 SQIVND, per germline (reference sequence). CDR3 sequence: CASSGAGITEAFF. For the CDR3, the DNA is TGTGCCAGTAGTGGGGCAGGGATAACTGAAGCTTTCTTT. Looking up the rest from reference TRBV19 and TRBJ1-1 gives the full variable domain: DGGITQSPKYLFRKEGQNVTLSCEQNLNHDAMYWYRQDPGQGLRLIYYSQIVNDFQKGDIAEGYSVSREKKESFPLTVTSAQKNPTAFYLCASSGAGITEAFFGQGTRLTVV.

The V gene is TRBV6-1, the J gene TRBJ1-2, with 11 bases matching TRBD1. The J segment lost 4 bases and the V segment lost 2 bases, leaving 3 bases of the junction unmatched. Germline CDR1 MNHNS, CDR2 SASEGT. The CDR3 consists of 15 residues. CDR3 DNA sequence: TGTGCCAGCAGTGAATGGGGACAGGGGGGCTATGGCTACACCTTC. It translates to CASSEWGQGGYGYTF.

The V call is TRBV6-7, the J call TRBJ1-1; TRBD1 aligns across 10 bases. TRBV6-7 is an ORF, and what it does is uncertain. The J segment lost 6 bases and the V segment lost 5 bases, leaving 12 bases of the junction unmatched. The CDR3 is made up of 16 amino acids. Here the CDR3 DNA reads TGTGCCAGCAGTGACGGGGACAGGGGCGAATTCCCTGAAGCTTTCTTT. Translation gives CASSDGDRGEFPEAFF.

The rearrangement links TRBV13 to TRBJ1-2, with D perhaps TRBD1 (6 bases). The germline V gene has CDR1 PRHDT and CDR2 FYEKMQ (reference sequence). The germline V and J ends were trimmed by 2 bases and 8 bases, with 12 bases remaining between them. The CDR3 extends over 13 amino acids. CDR3 region: CASSLTGLVGYTF. CDR3 bases: TGTGCCAGCAGCTTAACAGGGCTCGTCGGCTACACCTTC.

The DNA of the CDR3 is TGTGCCAGCAGCAAAGGGGGGGGGACCCAAGAGACCCAGTACTTC. Translating gives CASSKGGGTQETQYF. The chain carries TRBV7-9 and TRBJ2-5; a possible D gene is TRBD2 (7 bases). Trimming stripped 5 bases from V and 1 base from J, with 14 bases between. Germline V gives CDR1 SEHNR, CDR2 FQNEAQ (reference sequence). The CDR3 is 15 residues long.